This TCR beta chain was profiled in a study of T cells after yellow fever vaccination (dated by TCRdb to between 2018 and 2020). Study-wide context: Libraries from fractions with low cell numbers were prepared with the SMART-Seq v4 Ultra Low Input RNA kit. To follow T-cell clones before and after primary and booster YFV17D yellow fever vaccination, bulk TCR alpha and beta repertoires were sequenced over time. Two healthy male donors made up the cohort, one aged 18 to 29 years and the other aged 30 to 39 years. Blood was drawn at multiple timepoints before and after primary and secondary immunization, with bulk PBMC replicates and cell subsets isolated. Paper-wide results and their limitations: FACS-sorted repertoires could contain abundant contaminating clonotypes from the bulk population, so computational filtering was required. Compared with the primary T-cell response, the secondary T-cell response was weaker but faster, peaking on day 5 rather than day 15. After the booster, most clones that had expanded after primary vaccination were detected again (approximately 96% of CD4 and more than 80% of CD8), suggesting broad maintenance of memory. Because only two donors were included in the study, the extent to which the findings can be generalized is limited. A small fraction of clonotypes showed up in both the CD4 and CD8 compartments, probably as a result of convergent recombination.

The sample holds a few counts of this clonotype. Its antigen has not been determined. Base qualities were left out, and no much larger clone turns up one base away. The CDR1 and CDR2 encoded by the germline V gene are MGHRA and YSYEKL. From the cysteine through the phenylalanine, the CDR3 covers 16 amino acids. Only the CDR3 portion is preserved as DNA: 48 bases, with reading frame beginning at the first base. V and J are trimmed by 2 bases and 4 bases, and the gene matches miss 8 bases of the junction. Explained via the paper, the treatment or condition label denotes: live attenuated yellow fever vaccine strain. A standard Ficoll-Paque protocol was used to isolate PBMCs from peripheral blood. CD4 and CD8 T-cell fractions were isolated with Dynabeads CD4 and CD8 positive selection kits. TriZol was used to extract RNA from bulk PBMCs, CD4 and CD8 fractions, and dextramer-positive and dextramer-negative fractions.

Synthesis of TCR cDNA relied on 5'RACE template switching, a step that introduced a universal primer site along with unique molecular identifiers. cDNA synthesis was primed from both the TCR alpha and TCR beta constant segments. Library amplification involved two PCR steps, and the second step added sample barcodes and sequencing adapters. Libraries were sequenced on Illumina HiSeq 2500 (2x100 bp) or NovaSeq (2x150 bp). The published analysis was carried out like this. MIGEC handled demultiplexing of reads and collapsing into UMI consensus sequences, while MiXCR performed V(D)J alignment. Vaccine-responding clonotypes were defined with edgeR using replicate PBMC samples, requiring FDR below 0.01 and a log2 fold change above 5 up to day 15. Bulk clonotypes were assigned CD4 or CD8 identity according to which sequenced CD4 or CD8 repertoire held them at higher abundance. TCRdb's own reprocessing of the public reads used fastp at Q25 and MiXCR and kept productive beta chains. Each record represents a unique CDR3 protein, reported with the most common genes and DNA among its rows. The V and J calls were determined by TCRdb, not by the authors. Across this sample there are approximately 110,000 distinct CDR3 sequences, with around 8.6% seen only once. The top ten clonotypes cover roughly 23% of the sample.

The clonotype originates from a man aged 25 to 40 who received the YFV17D yellow fever vaccine. This specimen was CD8+ T cells sorted from PBMCs, taken 45 days after the yellow fever booster vaccination. This receptor chain uses TRBV4-1 and TRBJ1-5, with 7 bases in between that match TRBD1. The DNA reads TGCGCCAGCAGCCAATCGGACAGGAGAGATAATCAGCCCCAGCATTTT. Its product reads: CASSQSDRRDNQPQHF.